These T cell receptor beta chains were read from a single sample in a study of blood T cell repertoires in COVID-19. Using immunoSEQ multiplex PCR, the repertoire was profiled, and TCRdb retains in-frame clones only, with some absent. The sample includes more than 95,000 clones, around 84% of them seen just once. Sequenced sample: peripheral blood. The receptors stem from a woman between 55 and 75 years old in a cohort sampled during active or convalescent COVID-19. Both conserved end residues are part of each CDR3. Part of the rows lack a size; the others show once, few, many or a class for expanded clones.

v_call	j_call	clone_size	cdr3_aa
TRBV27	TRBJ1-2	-	CASSLSGTARYGYTF
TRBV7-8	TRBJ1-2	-	CASSPYEGANYGYTF
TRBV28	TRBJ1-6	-	CASSPGGVSPLHF
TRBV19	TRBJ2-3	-	CASSSQARAGSTQYF
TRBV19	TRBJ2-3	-	CASSIKGRGGSTDTQYF
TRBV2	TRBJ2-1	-	CASKGGGSWADLNEQFF
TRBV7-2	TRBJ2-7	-	CASSLAGRGGRYEQYF
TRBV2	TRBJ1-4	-	CASTRDGATNEKLFF
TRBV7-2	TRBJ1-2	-	CASSAEGYGYTF
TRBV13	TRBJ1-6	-	CASSLGPGGGSPLHF
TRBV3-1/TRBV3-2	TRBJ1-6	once	CASSQTVEGSPLHF
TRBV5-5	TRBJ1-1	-	CASSLFGEAFF
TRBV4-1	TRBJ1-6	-	CASSQDQGQGAYNSPLHF
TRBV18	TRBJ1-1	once	CASSRDRGFLWSF
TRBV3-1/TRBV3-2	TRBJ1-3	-	CASSLRGLHSGNTIYF
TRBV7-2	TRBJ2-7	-	CASSLGLALSKEQYF
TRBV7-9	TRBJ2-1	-	CASSLAAGTSGRNEQFF
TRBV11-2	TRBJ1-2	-	CASSLEQGPYGYTF
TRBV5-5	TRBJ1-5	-	CASSLGTGGTQPQHF
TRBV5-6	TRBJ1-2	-	CASSQTGVNYGYTF
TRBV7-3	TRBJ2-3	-	CASSPTLGGGTDTQYF
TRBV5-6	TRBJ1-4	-	CASSLTVATNEKLFF
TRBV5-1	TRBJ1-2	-	CASSLEGVYGYTF
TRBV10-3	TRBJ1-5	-	CAISPHRGEDQPQHF
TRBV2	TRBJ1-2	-	CASSETGESGYTF
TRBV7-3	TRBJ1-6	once	CASSPGGNESPLHF
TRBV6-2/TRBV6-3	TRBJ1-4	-	CASSYRKRWEKLFF
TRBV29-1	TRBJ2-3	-	CSVVHSGRTDTQYF
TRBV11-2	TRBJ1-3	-	CASSMDRGDTIYF
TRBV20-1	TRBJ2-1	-	CSAIDALGTSSGNEQFF
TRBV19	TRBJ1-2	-	CASNQNYGYTF
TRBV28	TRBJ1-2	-	CASRDSSNYGYTF
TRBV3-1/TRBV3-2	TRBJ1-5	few	CASSQNRGQPQHF
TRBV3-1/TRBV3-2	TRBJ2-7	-	CASSQDLGGSDEQYF
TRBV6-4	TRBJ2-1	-	CASRETGGSEQFF
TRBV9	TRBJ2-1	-	CASSGSGGAGEQFF